This entry lists 2 T cell receptor beta chains sequenced from one sample in a study of OX40 agonist ivuxolimab in advanced cancers. Assay used: immunoSEQ multiplex PCR; TCRdb lists only in-frame clones, some missing. The sample lists about 35,000 clones, 65% to 80% occurring once. Here the sequenced sample was CD4+ or CD8+ T cells sorted from blood, taken in a trial of the OX40 agonist ivuxolimab. The receptors were sampled from an adult with an advanced solid tumor such as melanoma, head and neck, liver or kidney cancer.

V usage is TRBV9 and J usage is TRBJ1-1; D remains unclear. V lost 0 bases to trimming and J lost 0 bases, with 9 bases between them. The CDR3 spans 15 residues. CDR1 is SGDLS and CDR2 is YYNGEE in the germline V gene. The CDR3 DNA is TGTGCCAGCAGCGTAGCACCAGCCTTGAACACTGAAGCTTTCTTT. Encoded protein: CASSVAPALNTEAFF.

CDR3 DNA: TGTGCCTGGAGTGTACGAGGAGGGAACACCGGGGAGCTGTTTTTT. Its protein is CAWSVRGGNTGELFF. This sequence joins TRBV30 and TRBJ2-2; tentative D call: TRBD2 (5 bases). V lost 0 bases and J lost 1, with 9 bases in between. The CDR3 is 15 residues long. Germline CDR1 reads GTSNPN; CDR2 reads SVGIG (reference sequence).